The rows below give T cell receptor beta chains drawn from one sample of a study of T cells in Graves' hyperthyroidism and ophthalmopathy. TCRdb recomputed calls from the multiplex PCR reads with MiXCR, one row per CDR3 protein. Here the sample spans around 270,000 distinct CDR3 sequences, approximately 19% being singletons. Specimen: blood. The receptors come from a man aged 50-60 years with Graves' ophthalmopathy. The CDR3 runs from the conserved cysteine through the conserved F or W. The D gene is left open where the match is weak. Clone size is shown for a subset of rows, as once, few, many or a class of expanded clone.

J,D,size,V,DNA,CDR3
TRBJ2-7,.,many,TRBV5-6,TGTGCCAGCAGCTTGTTCAATTCCTACGAGCAGTACTTC,CASSLFNSYEQYF
TRBJ1-1,.,.,TRBV28,TGTGCCAGCAGTTTAAGAATCTCAGGAAACATGAACACTGAAGCTTTCTTT,CASSLRISGNMNTEAFF
TRBJ1-2,.,.,TRBV7-9,TGTGCCAGCAGCCCCAGCGCTATTACTAACTATGGCTACACCTTC,CASSPSAITNYGYTF
TRBJ2-1,.,.,TRBV29-1,TGCAGCGTTGAAGGAGAGGCAAGCGGAACTAGGCCCTACAATGAGCAGTTCTTC,CSVEGEASGTRPYNEQFF
TRBJ1-3,.,.,TRBV30,TGTGCCTGCCGGGAGGTCGGAAACACCATATATTTT,CACREVGNTIYF
TRBJ2-4,.,many,TRBV28,TGTGCCAGCAGTTTAATCTTGCGGAGCAAAAACATTCAGTACTTC,CASSLILRSKNIQYF
TRBJ2-2,TRBD2,.,TRBV5-1,TGCGCCAGCAGCCCGGGACTAGCGATAAACACCGGGGAGCTGTTTTTT,CASSPGLAINTGELFF
TRBJ2-2,TRBD2,.,TRBV18,TGTGCCAGCTCACCGAATAGCGGGAGCGTCACCGGGGAGCTGTTTTTT,CASSPNSGSVTGELFF
TRBJ1-2,.,.,TRBV6-6,TGTGCCAGCAGTTACTCAGATCGCCGTGGGGATGGCTACACCTTC,CASSYSDRRGDGYTF
TRBJ2-7,.,many,TRBV11-1,TGTGCCAGCAGCTATGGACAGACCTACGAGCAGTACTTC,CASSYGQTYEQYF
TRBJ2-7,.,many,TRBV28,TGTGCCAGCAGCCCCGGGGGGACAGAGAACTACGAGCAGTACTTC,CASSPGGTENYEQYF
TRBJ1-4,.,many,TRBV10-3,TGTGCCATCAGTGAGTCCGTTGGAGGACACTCAGAAAAACTGTTTTTT,CAISESVGGHSEKLFF
TRBJ2-5,TRBD2,many,TRBV6-6,TGTGCCAGCAGTTACCGAGGGACTAGCGGTGGGGGGCAAGAGACCCAGTACTTC,CASSYRGTSGGGQETQYF
TRBJ1-5,TRBD1,.,TRBV6-6,TGTGCCAGCAGTTACTCGGCGGAGGACAGGGGTTTCTATAGCAATCAGCCCCAGCATTTT,CASSYSAEDRGFYSNQPQHF
TRBJ2-1,.,.,TRBV19,TGTGCCAGTAGTTGGCAGATCCGGTACAATGAGCAGTTCTTC,CASSWQIRYNEQFF
TRBJ1-2,.,few,TRBV6-1,TGTGCCAGCAGTGAAGTCCCGACGGGGTTTGTATATGGCTACACCTTC,CASSEVPTGFVYGYTF
TRBJ2-7,TRBD1,few,TRBV14,TGTGCCAGCAGCCAAGTTCGAACAGGGGGCGAGCAGTACTTC,CASSQVRTGGEQYF
TRBJ2-7,TRBD1,.,TRBV6-1,TGTGCCAGCAGCCCCGGGACAGGGTGGTACGAGCAGTACTTC,CASSPGTGWYEQYF
TRBJ2-7,.,many,TRBV3-1,TGTGCCAGCAGCCAAGCAGCGTATTCCTACGAGCAGTACTTC,CASSQAAYSYEQYF
TRBJ2-1,TRBD2,many,TRBV9,TGTGCCAGCGGGACTAGCGGGAGTTATGAGCAGTTCTTC,CASGTSGSYEQFF
TRBJ2-7,.,many,TRBV20-1,TGCAGTGCCCGCCCGGGTAGGGACTACGAGCAGTACTTC,CSARPGRDYEQYF
TRBJ2-7,.,.,TRBV28,TGTGCCAGCAGTTTGTTTGGCGACGAGCAGTACTTC,CASSLFGDEQYF
TRBJ1-5,.,medium-sized,TRBV28,TGTGCCAGCAGTTTACCACAGTACAGGGATGGGCATCAGCCCCAGCATTTT,CASSLPQYRDGHQPQHF
TRBJ2-7,TRBD2,many,TRBV7-2,TGTGCCAGCAGCTTAGGGCCTAGCGGGGCAACCGACTACGAGCAGTACTTC,CASSLGPSGATDYEQYF
TRBJ2-5,.,few,TRBV29-1,TGCAGCGTTGGAGAACAAGGCGCGGGAGAGACCCAGTACTTC,CSVGEQGAGETQYF
TRBJ2-7,.,many,TRBV29-1,TGCAGCGTTGGAACAGGGAGCGAGCAGTACTTC,CSVGTGSEQYF
TRBJ2-2,TRBD2,few,TRBV11-2,TGTGCCAGCAGTTTAGTTGTTAGCGGGAGAGGAGGGGAGCTGTTTTTT,CASSLVVSGRGGELFF
TRBJ2-7,.,.,TRBV28,TGTGCCAGCAGCCCATTATGGTACGAGCAGTACTTC,CASSPLWYEQYF
TRBJ2-1,.,many,TRBV28,TGTGCCAGCAGTGCCCTACAGAATGAGCAGTTCTTC,CASSALQNEQFF
TRBJ2-1,.,.,TRBV10-2,TGCGCCACCAGTCTTCAGGGCAATGAGCAGTTCTTC,CATSLQGNEQFF
TRBJ2-3,TRBD2,.,TRBV11-2,TGTGCCAGCAGCTTTAGCGGGAAGTCAGATACGCAGTATTTT,CASSFSGKSDTQYF
TRBJ2-5,.,few,TRBV6-1,TGTGCCACCACTCTAGACAGAGGATCAGAGACCCAGTACTTC,CATTLDRGSETQYF
TRBJ1-3,TRBD1,many,TRBV6-1,TGTGCCAGCAGGGGACAGGGGGTTTCTGGAAACACCATATATTTT,CASRGQGVSGNTIYF
TRBJ2-2,TRBD2,few,TRBV20-1,TGCAGTGCTAGAGATCTCCGGCGGGAGGGCACCGGGGAGCTGTTTTTT,CSARDLRREGTGELFF
TRBJ2-7,.,.,TRBV6-1,TGTGCCAGCAGTGAAGTTCGAAGGGGGAAAAACGAGCAGTACTTC,CASSEVRRGKNEQYF
TRBJ2-7,.,many,TRBV28,TGTGCCAGCAGCCCACAGGGTTTAACGTACGAGCAGTACTTC,CASSPQGLTYEQYF
TRBJ1-5,TRBD1,.,TRBV20-1,TGCAGTGGGGGGACAGGCGGGTGGGAGCCCCAGCATTTT,CSGGTGGWEPQHF
TRBJ2-4,TRBD1,.,TRBV5-5,TGTGCCAGCAGCCCTGGACAGGGGTCAAACATTCAGTACTTC,CASSPGQGSNIQYF
TRBJ1-4,.,few,TRBV6-2/TRBV6-3,TGTGCCAGCAGTTACGGGAACAATCGTAATGAAAAACTGTTTTTT,CASSYGNNRNEKLFF
TRBJ2-1,TRBD2,many,TRBV11-2,TGTGCCAGCAGCCCTAATCTAGCGGGAGGATCCAATGAGCAGTTCTTC,CASSPNLAGGSNEQFF
TRBJ2-7,TRBD2,many,TRBV2,TGTGCCAGCAGTGAACTAGCGGGAGTTAACGAGCAGTACTTC,CASSELAGVNEQYF
TRBJ2-7,TRBD1,many,TRBV20-1,TGCAGTGCTCCCCAGGGGGCGAGGGACGAGCAGTACTTC,CSAPQGARDEQYF
TRBJ1-1,TRBD1,many,TRBV20-1,TGCAGTGCCCCGACAGGGCCTGGCACTGAAGCTTTCTTT,CSAPTGPGTEAFF
TRBJ2-1,.,.,TRBV28,TGTGCCAGCAGTAATCCGGGGGCCCGCGAGCAGTTCTTC,CASSNPGAREQFF
TRBJ1-4,.,few,TRBV7-9,TGTGCCAGCAGCTCCACAGACGAAAAACTGTTTTTT,CASSSTDEKLFF
TRBJ2-5,.,.,TRBV6-6,TGTGCCAGCAGTTACCCGTTGGGGACCCAGTACTTC,CASSYPLGTQYF
TRBJ2-7,.,.,TRBV2,TGTGCCAGCAGTGGGGGCAGGGCTAGCTCCTACGAGCAGTACTTC,CASSGGRASSYEQYF
TRBJ2-5,TRBD2,few,TRBV5-1,TGCGCCAGCAGCTCAACTAGCGGCGAAGAGACCCAGTACTTC,CASSSTSGEETQYF
TRBJ2-1,.,.,TRBV14,TGTGCCAGCAGCCAAGCTATAGGAGAGAACAATGAGCAGTTCTTC,CASSQAIGENNEQFF
TRBJ1-2,.,many,TRBV2,TGTGCCAGCGGCAGCGGTGGCTACACCTTC,CASGSGGYTF
TRBJ2-7,TRBD1,few,TRBV5-1,TGTGCCAGCAGCGCCAGAGGAGTGAGACAGGGTCGCAACGAGCAGTACTTC,CASSARGVRQGRNEQYF
TRBJ2-5,.,.,TRBV3-1,TGTGCCAGCAGGCCGGACAGATTAGGGGAGACCCAGTACTTC,CASRPDRLGETQYF
TRBJ2-7,TRBD2,many,TRBV30,TGTGCCTGGAGCTGGACTAGCGGGAGATACGAGCAGTACTTC,CAWSWTSGRYEQYF
TRBJ2-1,TRBD1,.,TRBV24-1,TGTGCCACCAGTGAATCCAGGGACAGTCTTAGATCCTACAATGAGCAGTTCTTC,CATSESRDSLRSYNEQFF
TRBJ2-3,.,few,TRBV6-2/TRBV6-3,TGTGCCAGCAGGTCGACAGTACCCACAGATACGCAGTATTTT,CASRSTVPTDTQYF
TRBJ2-1,.,many,TRBV2,TGTGCCAGCAGTGAAGGGCAGTTTCGAACGTTCTTC,CASSEGQFRTFF
TRBJ2-1,.,many,TRBV6-6,TGTGCCAGCAGTTACAGGGGGTCGAGGAACAATGAGCAGTTCTTC,CASSYRGSRNNEQFF
TRBJ1-5,.,many,TRBV12-3/TRBV12-4,TGTGCCAGCAGTTTAAGGGGGAGGAGCAATCAGCCCCAGCATTTT,CASSLRGRSNQPQHF
TRBJ1-5,.,.,TRBV5-4,TGTGCCAGCAGCTTGGAGCCAGCCTCATTTCCCCAGCATTTT,CASSLEPASFPQHF
TRBJ2-2,.,.,TRBV10-3,TGTGCTATCAAGGAGGGAGTGGGCACCGGGGAGCTGTTTTTT,CAIKEGVGTGELFF